These 13 T cell receptor beta chains were all obtained from the same sample, sequenced in a study of tumor-infiltrating lymphocytes in primary liver carcinoma. A constant-region primer primed TCR beta cDNA synthesis from about 0.55 ug of total RNA. ARM-PCR was slightly modified, and three nested multiplex PCR rounds with it gave rise to the TCR beta libraries. Primers for the first two PCR rounds were TRBV1-TRBV30 forward primers and a C-beta reverse primer (about 9 cycles per round). TCRdb itself ran the multiplex PCR reads through MiXCR, one entry per CDR3 protein. The sample yields about 96,000 distinct CDR3 sequences, just over 65% seen once. The study co-extracted DNA and RNA from about 21-30 mg of unsorted bulk tissue. The sample was tumor-adjacent normal liver tissue. Every receptor here comes from a man aged 35 to 55 with primary liver carcinoma and hepatitis B virus infection.

This clonotype was counted between two and nine times. At one of its ends the junction is not consistent with the germline gene, which may arise from a read error. The chain uses TRBV5-4 and TRBJ2-1; 9 bases agree with TRBD2. The CDR3 extends over 15 amino acids. Per the germline V gene, CDR1 is SGHNT and CDR2 is YYREEE (reference sequence). CDR3 amino acids: CASSLGGRVYNGQFF. CDR3 nucleotide sequence: TGTGCCAGCAGCTTGGGCGGGAGGGTATATAATGGGCAGTTCTTC.

On this clonotype: One end of the junction is discordant with germline, which a read error may explain. The chain employs TRBV6-1 and TRBJ2-3; 8 positions match TRBD2. The CDR3 length is 20 residues. CDR1 and CDR2 from the germline V gene are MNHNS and SASEGT. As DNA, the CDR3 is TGTGTCAGCAGTGAATTGCCTCAGCGGGAGTTGCCAGCTAGCACAGATACGCAGTATTTT. Protein sequence: CVSSELPQRELPASTDTQYF.

Regarding this clonotype: Its ends do not fully match the called genes, so a read error is possible. The chain links TRBV11-1 to TRBJ2-3; TRBD1 or TRBD2 may be the D gene (6 bases each). Germline-derived CDR1 and CDR2 are SGHAT and FQDESV (reference sequence). The CDR3 extends over 15 amino acids. In DNA, the CDR3 is TGTGCCAGCAGCTTACGAGGTGCAAGGGGGGATACGCAGTATTTC. As protein: CASSLRGARGDTQYF.

A note on this clonotype: Being one base from a much bigger clone, this may be a read error. The chain links TRBV10-3 to TRBJ2-7; the match to TRBD1 covers 9 bases. Germline lookup yields CDR1 ENHRY and CDR2 SYGVKD. This CDR3 has 13 amino acids. CDR3 amino acids: CAVRDRGSYEQYF. In nucleotides, the CDR3 is TGTGCCGTCAGAGACAGGGGGTCCTACGAGCAGTACTTC.

A word on this clonotype: Since a much larger clone is just one base distant, this may be a read error. This chain links TRBV5-6 with TRBJ2-7, with D maybe TRBD2 (6 bases). CDR1 and CDR2 (germline): SGHDT, YYEEEE. There are 14 residues in the CDR3. V was trimmed by 0 bases and J by 5 bases, leaving 12 bases between them. This chain's CDR3 is CASSLGLVYNEQYF. CDR3 DNA sequence: TGTGCCAGCAGCTTGGGACTAGTGTACAACGAGCAGTACTTC.

This clonotype was recorded at least ten times. The rearrangement uses TRBV6-1 and TRBJ2-7; 9 bases fit TRBD2. Germline V lookup: CDR1 MNHNS, CDR2 SASEGT. The V gene end was trimmed by 6 bases and the J gene end by 2 bases; junction bases not matched to a gene: 14. The CDR3 is 17 residues long. CDR3 protein: CASSLLAGLKTPYEQYF. CDR3 nucleotides: TGTGCCAGCAGCCTACTAGCGGGTCTTAAAACCCCCTACGAGCAGTACTTC.

Note on this clonotype: A clone one base away is much larger, so this may be a read error. Lacking the conserved final phenylalanine or tryptophan, this CDR3 likely reflects a read error. The V gene is TRBV6-2 or TRBV6-3, the J gene TRBJ1-1, with D unclear. With 2 bases removed from V and 7 bases from J, the gap between germline ends came to 8 bases. Germline V gene sequence: CDR1 MNHEY, CDR2 SVGEGT. The length of the CDR3 is 12 residues. DNA of the CDR3: TGTGCCAGCAGTTACATTCGGAATGAAGCTTTCTTA. Amino acids: CASSYIRNEAFL.

Comment on this clonotype: At one end the junction does not follow the germline gene, possibly because of a read error. The chain employs TRBV6-5 and TRBJ2-7; TRBD1 matches at 10 bases. The CDR3 runs 14 residues. The V gene's germline CDR1 is MNHEY and CDR2 SVGAGI. The CDR3 DNA is TGTGCCAGCGGTCGGGACAGGGGAGATTACGAGCGGTACTTC. As protein: CASGRDRGDYERYF.

About this clonotype itself: The junction departs from germline at one end; a sequencing error may be responsible. The chain has TRBV4-1 and TRBJ2-7, with 8 bases identical to TRBD2. Germline assignment: CDR1 MGHRA and CDR2 YSYEKL. The CDR3 spans 15 residues. The CDR3 here is CARSQEGLGAYEQYF. The CDR3 DNA sequence: TGCGCCAGAAGCCAAGAGGGACTAGGGGCCTACGAGCAGTACTTC.

With regard to this clonotype: At one of its ends the junction is not consistent with the germline gene, which may arise from a read error. J is TRBJ2-7 and V is TRBV12-3 or TRBV12-4; 7 nucleotides agree with TRBD2. CDR3 length equals 14 residues. The CDR3: CASTLLAGVYEQYF. For the CDR3, the DNA is TGTGCTAGCACTCTCTTAGCGGGTGTCTACGAGCAGTACTTC.

The V call is TRBV6-1, the J call TRBJ2-1; TRBD1 is a possible D gene (6 bases). V lost 3 bases and J 9 bases, leaving 12 bases between the germline ends. This CDR3 region has 13 residues. The germline V gene encodes CDR1 MNHNS and CDR2 SASEGT. This chain's CDR3 is CASSEGAVGEQFF. The CDR3 bases are TGTGCCAGCAGTGAGGGGGCTGTGGGTGAGCAGTTCTTC.

This chain uses TRBV29-1 with TRBJ2-1; 8 bases match TRBD2. The CDR3 is 16 amino acids. The V segment lost 5 bases and the J segment 4 bases; nucleotides outside the gene matches: 13. Germline V gene sequence: CDR1 SQVTM, CDR2 ANQGSEA. The CDR3 spells CSVNYGMAGGYNEQFF. CDR3 nucleotides: TGCAGCGTTAACTATGGCATGGCGGGAGGTTACAATGAGCAGTTCTTC.

The rearrangement joins TRBV5-1 to TRBJ2-1; no reliable D call. V was cut by 4 bases and J by 1 base, with 12 bases left in between. This CDR3 comprises 15 residues. CDR1 is SGHRS and CDR2 is YFSETQ in the germline V gene. The DNA of the CDR3 is TGCGCCAGCAGCACCGACGTGAGTTCCTACAATGAGCAGTTCTTC. Its protein product is CASSTDVSSYNEQFF.